The entry below gives a single T cell receptor (beta chain) sequence along with its context. Produced via immunoSEQ multiplex PCR; TCRdb's table is partial and in-frame only. This sample has under 95,000 clones; about 86% occur once, and the top ten carry roughly 18%. The sample originates from a study of blood T cell repertoires in COVID-19. Background on the study: T cells, B-cell-depleted T cells, or PBMCs provided the cDNA or gDNA that served as material.

This clonotype was sampled from a man at least 80 years old in a cohort sampled during active COVID-19. Material for sequencing was peripheral blood.

CDR3 sequence reads: CASSAFRVEGTQYF. CDR3 in DNA: TGTGCCAGCAGCGCTTTCAGGGTAGAAGGTACGCAGTATTTT. The J gene is TRBJ2-3, the V gene TRBV2, with a tentative D call TRBD1 (5 bases). Trimming stripped 6 bases from V and 8 bases from J, with 18 bases between. The CDR3 sequence is 14 residues long. The germline CDR1 and CDR2 sequences are SNHLY and FYNNEI.